A single sample gave rise to the 24 T cell receptor beta chains below, sequenced in a study of neurological immune-mediated disorders (dated by TCRdb to about 2019). Library construction relied on 5' RACE. TCRdb lists the instrument as Illumina HiSeq 2500. Using fastp trimming at Q25 and MiXCR clonotype assembly, TCRdb reanalyzed the public sequencing data and kept in-frame beta chains. Each CDR3 protein appears once, grouped with its most common genes and DNA. This sample is represented by 90,000 to 150,000 distinct CDR3 sequences; about 3.2% of them were singletons. Of the sample, 1.3% is held by the ten largest clones. Sequences were obtained from PBMCs. Source of these receptors: a woman younger than 45 with multiple sclerosis.

The genes are TRBV20-1 and TRBJ2-5; D is uncertain. The CDR3 is 11 residues long. Trimming took 5 bases from V and 1 from J, leaving 5 bases between them. Germline lookup yields CDR1 DFQATT and CDR2 SNEGSKA (reference sequence). CDR3 nucleotides: TGCAGTGCTGACACCCAAGAGACCCAGTACTTC. Its protein is CSADTQETQYF.

The genes are TRBV20-1 and TRBJ1-2; 7 bases align to TRBD1. The germline V gene has CDR1 DFQATT and CDR2 SNEGSKA (reference sequence). V trimming: 6 bases; J trimming: 4 bases; junction bases outside the gene matches: 8. There are 13 residues in the CDR3. CDR3 sequence reads: CSAITGEGYGYTF. The CDR3 DNA reads as TGCAGTGCGATTACAGGGGAGGGCTATGGCTACACCTTC.

The chain has TRBV10-1 and TRBJ2-3; TRBD2 agrees at 11 bases. The CDR3 runs 15 residues. The J segment lost 8 bases and the V segment lost 2 bases, leaving 6 bases of the junction unmatched. The germline gives CDR1 WNHNN, CDR2 SYGVQD (reference sequence). This chain's CDR3 is CASSETSGGWGTQYF. The CDR3, as DNA: TGCGCCAGCAGTGAGACTAGCGGGGGATGGGGTACGCAGTATTTT.

This clonotype was observed many times. The chain uses TRBV29-1 and TRBJ2-3, with D perhaps TRBD2 (6 bases). The CDR3 contains 14 residues. Germline-derived CDR1 and CDR2 are SQVTM and ANQGSEA. Trimming stripped 4 bases from V and 3 bases from J, with 14 bases between. The chain's CDR3 is CSVAMVAVTDTQYF. In DNA, the CDR3 is TGCAGCGTTGCCATGGTAGCGGTGACAGATACGCAGTATTTT.

Remarks on this clonotype: The missing conserved phenylalanine or tryptophan at the end of this CDR3 makes a read error likely. V and J are TRBV14 and TRBJ1-1, with a tentative D call TRBD1 (5 bases). CDR1 is SGHDN, CDR2 FVKESK, per germline. The V and J ends lost 4 bases and 5 bases respectively, with 14 bases between them. This CDR3 has 14 residues. The CDR3 DNA follows: TGTGCCAGCAGCCTAAAGGGGCGGGGAACTGAAGCTTTCAAT. Translated: CASSLKGRGTEAFN.

This clonotype was seen ten or more times. The chain uses TRBV20-1 and TRBJ1-1; D unclear. Germline V gives CDR1 DFQATT, CDR2 SNEGSKA (reference sequence). The V end lost 5 bases, the J end lost 3 bases, and 19 bases lay between the germline ends. This CDR3 spans 15 amino acids. The CDR3 protein is CSALDLNTKDTEAFF. The CDR3 DNA reads TGCAGTGCTCTAGACCTCAACACGAAGGACACTGAAGCTTTCTTT.

This clonotype was seen repeatedly, ten times or more. This chain connects TRBV20-1 to TRBJ1-1, with 8 bases that match TRBD1. CDR1 and CDR2 from the germline V gene are DFQATT and SNEGSKA (reference sequence). The CDR3 is made up of 14 amino acids. V shed 4 bases, J shed 3 bases, and the junction held 7 bases outside the gene matches. The CDR3 protein is CSAIALTGDTEAFF. The DNA for the CDR3 is TGCAGTGCTATAGCGTTGACAGGGGACACTGAAGCTTTCTTT.

The chain recombines TRBV6-2 or TRBV6-3 with TRBJ2-3; D gene ambiguous. There are 15 residues in the CDR3. Germline V gene sequence: CDR1 MNHEY, CDR2 SVGEGT. V gave up 6 bases and J gave up 1 base, with 14 bases separating them. The DNA for the CDR3 is TGTGCCAGCAGGTTCAGACTTTCGGGCACAGATACGCAGTATTTT. The encoded protein is CASRFRLSGTDTQYF.

This clonotype has at least ten counts. CDR3 in amino acids: CASSYSGGVEQYF. CDR3 nucleotides: TGTGCCAGCAGTTACTCTGGTGGGGTCGAGCAGTACTTC. The rearrangement joins TRBV6-5 to TRBJ2-7; no definite D call. The CDR3 runs to 13 residues. V was shortened by 0 bases and J by 6 bases, with 9 bases between the two germline ends. CDR1 and CDR2 (germline): MNHEY, SVGAGI.

The sample holds a few counts of this clonotype. This chain uses TRBV12-3 or TRBV12-4 with TRBJ2-1; D gene uncertain. This CDR3 region has 16 residues. The V end was cut by 6 bases, the J end by 0 bases, with 15 bases between. CDR3 region: CASRETTMSSYNEQFF. The CDR3 nucleotides are TGTGCCAGCAGAGAAACTACCATGAGCTCCTACAATGAGCAGTTCTTC.

On this clonotype itself: Since a much larger clone is just one base distant, this may be a read error. V and J are TRBV20-1 and TRBJ1-2; D is unclear. Germline assignment: CDR1 DFQATT and CDR2 SNEGSKA (reference sequence). V was clipped by 4 bases and J by 7 bases, with 10 bases between them. CDR3 size: 11 residues. Here the CDR3 reads CSAIGPTGYTF. The CDR3 DNA follows: TGCAGTGCTATAGGACCCACTGGCTACACCTTC.

This clonotype was seen at least ten times. The rearrangement joins TRBV29-1 to TRBJ2-1; possibly TRBD2 for D (6 bases). V shed 7 bases and J shed 9 bases, with 19 bases lying between them. CDR1 is SQVTM and CDR2 is ANQGSEA in the germline V gene. The CDR3 loop spans 13 amino acids. In DNA, the CDR3 is TGCAGCGGGGACTCGGCGGGACGATCTGAGCAGTTCTTC. Translating gives CSGDSAGRSEQFF.

In this sample, this clonotype turned up a few times. A much more abundant neighbour one base away suggests this may be a read error. This rearrangement joins TRBV20-1 to TRBJ1-6, with unresolved D. The CDR3 has 14 residues. Looked up from germline, CDR1 is DFQATT and CDR2 is SNEGSKA (reference sequence). The CDR3 DNA sequence: TGCAGTGCTAGAGTAGGGAGGGTAGGATCACCCCTCAACTTT. Its translation is CSARVGRVGSPLNF.

This clonotype was seen ten or more times. The V gene is TRBV29-1, the J gene TRBJ2-3; 12 bases line up with TRBD2. Trimming cost V 5 bases and J 10 bases; bases outside gene matches: 10. The CDR3 has 14 amino acids. CDR1 is SQVTM, CDR2 ANQGSEA, per germline. This CDR3 reads CSVKLAGGRGPQYF. The CDR3 coding sequence is TGCAGCGTTAAACTAGCGGGAGGACGGGGGCCGCAGTATTTT.

Many counts were recorded for this clonotype. V is TRBV6-1 and J is TRBJ2-7; D is possibly TRBD1 (5 bases). CDR1 and CDR2 from the germline V gene are MNHNS and SASEGT. The CDR3 has 14 residues. Deletions cut 7 bases from V and 5 bases from J, with 18 bases between. For the CDR3, the DNA is TGTGCCAGCACCTGGACACGTCCTCAAGACGAGCAGTACTTC. This sequence encodes CASTWTRPQDEQYF.

This clonotype was counted at least ten times. This chain links TRBV5-1 with TRBJ1-1; maybe TRBD1 (6 bases). The V gene lost 5 bases and the J gene lost 0 bases, with 8 bases spanning the gap. The CDR3 covers 13 residues. Germline lookup yields CDR1 SGHRS and CDR2 YFSETQ. In nucleotides, the CDR3 is TGCGCCAGCAGGGACAGCCTGAACACTGAAGCTTTCTTT. Translated, it gives CASRDSLNTEAFF.

This clonotype was seen a few times. The chain couples TRBV28 to TRBJ2-7, with D hard to call. In germline, CDR1 is MDHEN, CDR2 SYDVKM. CDR3 length equals 14 residues. The V end lost 5 bases, the J end lost 6 bases, and 17 bases lay between the germline ends. Here the CDR3 DNA reads TGTGCCAGCAGTCTGGGAAACAGTTCTATCGAGCAGTACTTC. Translated: CASSLGNSSIEQYF. The full variable domain, its missing parts supplied by reference TRBV28 and TRBJ2-7, is DVKVTQSSRYLVKRTGEKVFLECVQDMDHENMFWYRQDPGLGLRLIYFSYDVKMKEKGDIPEGYSVSREKKERFSLILESASTNQTSMYLCASSLGNSSIEQYFGPGTRLTVT.

The table lists this clonotype with many counts. The genes are TRBV6-2 or TRBV6-3 and TRBJ1-1, with D uncertain. CDR1 MNHEY and CDR2 SVGEGT come from the germline V gene. V lost 3 bases, J lost 3 bases, and 8 bases lay in between. This CDR3 spans 13 amino acids. The CDR3 bases are TGTGCCAGCAGTTATGCCGAAGACACTGAAGCTTTCTTT. Translated: CASSYAEDTEAFF.

At least ten counts were recorded for this clonotype. The chain employs TRBV5-5 and TRBJ2-1; the D gene is possibly TRBD1 (6 bases). Germline V gene sequence: CDR1 SGHKS, CDR2 YYEKEE (reference sequence). Trimming took off 4 bases at V and 0 bases at J, with 14 bases between the two ends. CDR3 size: 16 residues. The CDR3 sequence: CASSPGAASSYNEQFF. CDR3 sequence (DNA): TGTGCCAGCAGCCCAGGGGCAGCGAGCTCCTACAATGAGCAGTTCTTC. Looking up the rest from reference TRBV5-5 and TRBJ2-1 gives the full variable domain: DAGVTQSPTHLIKTRGQQVTLRCSPISGHKSVSWYQQVLGQGPQFIFQYYEKEERGRGNFPDRFSARQFPNYSSELNVNALLLGDSALYLCASSPGAASSYNEQFFGPGTRLTVL.

This clonotype was counted ten times or more. V gene TRBV20-1 combines with J gene TRBJ1-5; D may be TRBD1 (5 bases). V was clipped by 5 bases and J by 0 bases, with 14 bases between them. This CDR3 has 15 residues. CDR1 DFQATT and CDR2 SNEGSKA come from the germline V gene (reference sequence). The CDR3: CSAGSGLYSNQPQHF. In DNA form, the CDR3 reads TGCAGTGCTGGATCGGGACTTTATAGCAATCAGCCCCAGCATTTT.

This clonotype was counted many times. The chain links TRBV27 to TRBJ1-1; D call uncertain. The germline V gene has CDR1 MNHEY and CDR2 SMNVEV (reference sequence). The CDR3 has 14 residues. V shed 6 bases and J shed 2 bases, with 13 bases lying between them. CDR3 region: CASSLYGQNTEAFF. CDR3 DNA sequence: TGTGCCAGCAGCCTATATGGGCAAAACACTGAAGCTTTCTTT.

In this sample, this clonotype turned up many times. The chain links TRBV2 to TRBJ1-2, with D maybe TRBD1 (6 bases). The ends were cut back, 7 bases at V and 3 bases at J, with 12 bases in the middle. The CDR3 totals 13 residues. Germline CDR1 is SNHLY and CDR2 is FYNNEI. CDR3 in amino acids: CASKGDTHYGYTF. As DNA, the CDR3 is TGTGCCAGCAAGGGGGACACCCACTATGGCTACACCTTC.

This chain joins TRBV7-9 and TRBJ2-7; TRBD1 agrees at 10 bases. Looked up from germline, CDR1 is SEHNR and CDR2 is FQNEAQ (reference sequence). The V and J ends lost 5 bases and 0 bases, in that order; junction bases with no gene match: 10. CDR3 size: 17 residues. CDR3 sequence reads: CASSDGGTGESSYEQYF. The CDR3 nucleotides are TGTGCCAGCAGCGACGGAGGGACAGGGGAGAGCTCCTACGAGCAGTACTTC. Complete variable domain (other parts from reference TRBV7-9 and TRBJ2-7): DTGVSQNPRHKITKRGQNVTFRCDPISEHNRLYWYRQTLGQGPEFLTYFQNEAQLEKSRLLSDRFSAERPKGSFSTLEIQRTEQGDSAMYLCASSDGGTGESSYEQYFGPGTRLTVT.

This clonotype was found many times. V is TRBV6-2 or TRBV6-3 and J is TRBJ2-5; D unresolved. In germline, CDR1 is MNHEY, CDR2 SVGEGT. The CDR3 is made up of 10 amino acids. Trimming removed 6 bases from V and 4 bases from J, with 3 bases in between. The CDR3 sequence: CASRGETQYF. The CDR3 DNA is TGTGCCAGCAGAGGAGAGACCCAGTACTTC.